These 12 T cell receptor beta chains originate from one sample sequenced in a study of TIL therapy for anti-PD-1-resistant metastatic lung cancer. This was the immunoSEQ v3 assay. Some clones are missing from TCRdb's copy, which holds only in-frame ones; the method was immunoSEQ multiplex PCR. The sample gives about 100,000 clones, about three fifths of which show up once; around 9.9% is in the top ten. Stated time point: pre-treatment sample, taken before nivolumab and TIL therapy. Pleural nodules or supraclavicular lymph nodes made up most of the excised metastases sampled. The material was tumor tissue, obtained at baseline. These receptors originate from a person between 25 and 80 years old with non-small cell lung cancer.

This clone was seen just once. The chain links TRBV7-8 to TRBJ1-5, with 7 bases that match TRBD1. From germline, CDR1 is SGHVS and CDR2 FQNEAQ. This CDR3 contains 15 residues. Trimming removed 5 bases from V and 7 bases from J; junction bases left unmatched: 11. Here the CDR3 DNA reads TGTGCCAGCAGCCAGGGGGGGCCGGGAGGGCAGCCCCAGCATTTT. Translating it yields CASSQGGPGGQPQHF.

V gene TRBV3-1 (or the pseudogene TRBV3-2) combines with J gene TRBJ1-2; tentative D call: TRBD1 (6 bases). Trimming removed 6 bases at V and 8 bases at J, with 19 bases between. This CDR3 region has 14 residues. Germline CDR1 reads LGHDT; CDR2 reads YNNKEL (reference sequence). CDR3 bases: TGTGCCAGCAGTCTTGTTACAGGGAAATCGGGCTACACCTTC. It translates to CASSLVTGKSGYTF.

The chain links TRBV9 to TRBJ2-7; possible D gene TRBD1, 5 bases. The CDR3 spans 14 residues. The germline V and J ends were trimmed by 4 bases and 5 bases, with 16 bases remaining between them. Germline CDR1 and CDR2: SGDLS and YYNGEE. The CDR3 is CASSPAGRVHEQYF. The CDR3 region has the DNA TGTGCCAGCAGCCCGGCTGGCAGGGTTCACGAGCAGTACTTC.

CDR3 loop: CASNPGGKAFF. In nucleotides, the CDR3 is TGTGCCAGCAACCCGGGGGGAAAAGCTTTCTTT. The J gene is TRBJ1-1, the V gene TRBV28; D perhaps matches TRBD1 (5 bases). The CDR3 sequence is 11 residues long. V was clipped by 7 bases and J by 9 bases, with 12 bases between them. CDR1 and CDR2 (germline): MDHEN, SYDVKM.

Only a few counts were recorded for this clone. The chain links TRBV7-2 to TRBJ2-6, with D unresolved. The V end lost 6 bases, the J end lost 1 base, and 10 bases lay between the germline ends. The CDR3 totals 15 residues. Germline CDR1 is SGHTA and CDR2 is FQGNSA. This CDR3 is CASRPHTSGANVLTF. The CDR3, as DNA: TGTGCCAGCAGACCTCATACTTCTGGGGCCAACGTCCTGACTTTC. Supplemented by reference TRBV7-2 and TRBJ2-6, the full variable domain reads GAGVSQSPSNKVTEKGKDVELRCDPISGHTALYWYRQSLGQGLEFLIYFQGNSAPDKSGLPSDRFSAERTGGSVSTLTIQRTQQEDSAVYLCASRPHTSGANVLTFGAGSRLTVL.

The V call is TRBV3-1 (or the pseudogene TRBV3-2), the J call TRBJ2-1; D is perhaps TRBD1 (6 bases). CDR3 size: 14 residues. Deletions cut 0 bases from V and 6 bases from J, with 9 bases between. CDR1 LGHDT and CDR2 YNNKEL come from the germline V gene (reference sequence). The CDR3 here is CASSQDVRGNEQFF. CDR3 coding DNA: TGTGCCAGCAGCCAAGACGTCAGGGGCAATGAGCAGTTCTTC.

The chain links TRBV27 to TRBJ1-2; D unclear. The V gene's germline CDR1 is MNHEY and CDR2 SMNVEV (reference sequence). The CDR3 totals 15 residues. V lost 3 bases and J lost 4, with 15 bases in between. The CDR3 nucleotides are TGTGCCAGCAGTTTGTCGGGCAGATACCTCTATGGCTACACCTTC. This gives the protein CASSLSGRYLYGYTF.

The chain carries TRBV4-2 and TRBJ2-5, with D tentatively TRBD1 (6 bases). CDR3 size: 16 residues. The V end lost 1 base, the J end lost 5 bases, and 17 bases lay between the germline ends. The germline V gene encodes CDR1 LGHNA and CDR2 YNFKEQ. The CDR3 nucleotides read TGTGCCAGCAGCCAAGCAGGGGACCGACGCGGGGAGACCCAGTACTTC. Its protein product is CASSQAGDRRGETQYF.

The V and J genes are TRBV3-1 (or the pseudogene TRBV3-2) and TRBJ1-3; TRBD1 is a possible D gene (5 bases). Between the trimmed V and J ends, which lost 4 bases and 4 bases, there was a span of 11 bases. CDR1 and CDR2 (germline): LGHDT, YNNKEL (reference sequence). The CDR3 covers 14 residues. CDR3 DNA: TGTGCCAGCAGCCCCGGACAAGTGGGAAACACCATATATTTT. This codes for CASSPGQVGNTIYF.

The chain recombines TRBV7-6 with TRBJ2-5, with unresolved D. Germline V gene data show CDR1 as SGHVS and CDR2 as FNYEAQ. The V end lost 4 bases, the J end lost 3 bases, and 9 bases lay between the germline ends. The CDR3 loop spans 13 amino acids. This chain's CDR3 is CASSSGLKETQYF. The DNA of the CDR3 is TGTGCCAGCAGCTCCGGATTAAAAGAGACCCAGTACTTC.

Written as DNA, the CDR3 is TGTGCCAGCAGCTTCCTGGAGGAGACCCAGTACTTC. The encoded protein is CASSFLEETQYF. The chain links TRBV5-6 to TRBJ2-5; D is uncertain. Trimming cost V 2 bases and J 5 bases, with 7 bases left between them. CDR1 SGHDT and CDR2 YYEEEE come from the germline V gene. The CDR3 runs 12 residues.

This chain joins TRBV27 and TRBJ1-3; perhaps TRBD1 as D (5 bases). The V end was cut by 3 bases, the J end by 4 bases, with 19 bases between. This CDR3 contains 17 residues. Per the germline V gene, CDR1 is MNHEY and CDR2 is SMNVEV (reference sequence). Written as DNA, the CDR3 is TGTGCCAGCAGTTTCAACAGGCGGGAGGTAACCGGAAACACCATATATTTT. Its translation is CASSFNRREVTGNTIYF.